This T cell receptor beta chain was identified during a study of shared clonotypes between healthy human individuals. Running of the assay took place at deep level. Profiling relied on immunoSEQ multiplex PCR, and the TCRdb table lists in-frame clones only, not all of them. Of millions of clones listed, around 93% are singletons. The naive CD8 subset, CD45RO-negative cells positively selected for CCR7, excluded terminally differentiated effector memory CD45RA+ cells. Germline CDR1 is SGHAT and CDR2 is FQNNGV. The CDR3 has 13 residues. V was pared by 7 bases and J by 5 bases, with 5 bases of the junction left unmatched. This clone came up once.

The chain carries TRBV11-2 and TRBJ2-1; TRBD2 aligns across 7 bases. This clonotype originated in a man aged 18 to 29 in good health. Some clones in this sample may be carry-over from other donors' samples. The specimen sequenced was naive CD8+ T cells from PBMCs. The CDR3 here is CASKERGNNEQFF. In nucleotides, the CDR3 is TGTGCCAGCAAGGAGCGGGGAAACAATGAGCAGTTCTTC.